These 8 T cell receptor beta chains came from one sample sequenced in a study of shared clonotypes between healthy human individuals. Measured with immunoSEQ multiplex PCR; TCRdb has only the in-frame clones, and not every one. There are roughly 1 million clones in the sample; roughly 80% occur only once, and less than 1.5% lies in the top ten. The sample was memory CD4+ T cells sorted from blood. Subset: CD45RA-negative fraction. The receptors here all came from a man in his late teens or twenties in good health.

The chain recombines TRBV5-8 with TRBJ2-5; TRBD2 agrees at 11 bases. CDR1 is SGHTS, CDR2 YDEGEE, per germline. V was clipped by 1 base and J by 4 bases; unmatched bases: 12. This CDR3 contains 18 residues. CDR3: CASSLFLAGGLHGETQYF. The DNA for the CDR3 is TGTGCCAGCAGCTTGTTCCTAGCGGGGGGCCTTCACGGAGAGACCCAGTACTTC.

This clone has just a few counts. The chain combines TRBV9 with TRBJ2-3, with 10 bases fitting TRBD2. V gave up 4 bases and J gave up 2 bases; unmatched junction bases: 7. Germline lookup yields CDR1 SGDLS and CDR2 YYNGEE. CDR3 length: 16 residues. The CDR3 region has the DNA TGTGCCAGCAGCCCCGGACTAGCGGAGTTCACAGATACGCAGTATTTT. Protein sequence: CASSPGLAEFTDTQYF. The whole variable domain, filled in from reference TRBV9 and TRBJ2-3, reads DSGVTQTPKHLITATGQRVTLRCSPRSGDLSVYWYQQSLDQGLQFLIQYYNGEERAKGNILERFSAQQFPDLHSELNLSSLELGDSALYFCASSPGLAEFTDTQYFGPGTRLTVL.

This clone was detected a few times. An end of the junction differs from the germline gene, which may be a read error. The V call is TRBV7-7, the J call TRBJ2-2, with D perhaps matching TRBD1 (6 bases). The CDR3 loop spans 12 amino acids. The germline CDR1 and CDR2 sequences are SSHAT and FNYEAQ (reference sequence). The CDR3 coding sequence is TGTGCTAGCAGTAGGGGGACCGGGGAGCTGTTTTTT. This translates into CASSRGTGELFF.

This clone was seen only a few times. The V and J genes are TRBV7-9 and TRBJ2-5; no clear D gene. Germline CDR1 reads SEHNR; CDR2 reads FQNEAQ (reference sequence). Trimming left V 2 bases short and J 5 bases short, with 6 bases between. This CDR3 has 12 residues. The CDR3 DNA sequence: TGTGCCAGCAGCTTAAACGTCGAGACCCAGTACTTC. Its translation is CASSLNVETQYF.

The genes are TRBV5-1 and TRBJ1-3; no firm D call. Germline CDR1 SGHRS, CDR2 YFSETQ. Trimming removed 8 bases at V and 0 bases at J, with 12 bases between. This CDR3 has 14 residues. For the CDR3, the DNA is TGCGCCAGTAACACGGGAGACTCTGGAAACACCATATATTTT. This gives the protein CASNTGDSGNTIYF.

As regards this clone: The sample carries other DNA sequences with the same CDR3. The chain joins TRBV11-2 to TRBJ1-2, with a weak D call TRBD1 (6 bases). Germline values: CDR1 SGHAT, CDR2 FQNNGV. Trimming took off 4 bases at V and 5 bases at J, with 11 bases between the two ends. This CDR3 has 13 residues. The CDR3 DNA reads TGTGCCAGCAGCTCTATACAGGGATATGGCTACACCTTC. Translated, it gives CASSSIQGYGYTF.

This chain links TRBV5-1 with TRBJ2-3; D perhaps matches TRBD2 (8 bases). Trimming removed 4 bases at V and 0 bases at J, with 15 bases between. The length of the CDR3 is 16 residues. CDR1 is SGHRS and CDR2 is YFSETQ in the germline V gene. DNA of the CDR3: TGCGCCAGCAGCGCGGGGGGACAGATAAGCACAGATACGCAGTATTTT. Translating gives CASSAGGQISTDTQYF.

This chain links TRBV5-1 with TRBJ2-1; D unclear. Germline CDR1 SGHRS, CDR2 YFSETQ. The V and J ends lost 7 bases and 7 bases respectively, with 21 bases between them. This CDR3 has 15 amino acids. The chain's CDR3 is CASGLPTPSWNEQFF. The CDR3 nucleotides read TGCGCCAGCGGCCTCCCTACCCCTTCGTGGAATGAGCAGTTCTTC. The complete variable domain, with remaining parts taken from reference TRBV5-1 and TRBJ2-1, reads KAGVTQTPRYLIKTRGQQVTLSCSPISGHRSVSWYQQTPGQGLQFLFEYFSETQRNKGNFPGRFSGRQFSNSRSEMNVSTLELGDSALYLCASGLPTPSWNEQFFGPGTRLTVL.